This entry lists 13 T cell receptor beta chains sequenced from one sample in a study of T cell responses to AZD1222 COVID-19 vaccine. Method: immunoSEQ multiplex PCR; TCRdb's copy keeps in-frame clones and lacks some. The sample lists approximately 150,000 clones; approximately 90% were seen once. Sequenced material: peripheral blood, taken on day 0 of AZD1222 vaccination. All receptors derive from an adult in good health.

The CDR3 is CASSLGGSGRAGGELFF. CDR3 nucleotides: TGTGCCAGCAGCTTAGGGGGTAGCGGGAGGGCCGGCGGGGAGCTGTTTTTT. The chain couples TRBV7-2 to TRBJ2-2; 11 nucleotides align to TRBD2. Germline CDR1 reads SGHTA; CDR2 reads FQGNSA. Trimming at V came to 1 base and at J to 7 bases, leaving 8 bases not matched to a gene. CDR3 length equals 17 residues. Complete variable domain (other parts from reference TRBV7-2 and TRBJ2-2): GAGVSQSPSNKVTEKGKDVELRCDPISGHTALYWYRQSLGQGLEFLIYFQGNSAPDKSGLPSDRFSAERTGGSVSTLTIQRTQQEDSAVYLCASSLGGSGRAGGELFFGEGSRLTVL.

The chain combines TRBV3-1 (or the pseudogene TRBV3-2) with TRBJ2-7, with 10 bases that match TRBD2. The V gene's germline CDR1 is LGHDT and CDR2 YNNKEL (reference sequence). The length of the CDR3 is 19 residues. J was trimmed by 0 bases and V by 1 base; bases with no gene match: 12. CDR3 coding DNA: TGTGCCAGCAGCCAAGTTGTCGGCGAGCGGGAGGGATTCTCCTACGAGCAGTACTTC. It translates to CASSQVVGEREGFSYEQYF.

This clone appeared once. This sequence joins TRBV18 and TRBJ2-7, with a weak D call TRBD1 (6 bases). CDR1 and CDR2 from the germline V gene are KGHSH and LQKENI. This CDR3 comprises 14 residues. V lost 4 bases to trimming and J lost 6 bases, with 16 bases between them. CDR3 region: CASSRPDRLPEQYF. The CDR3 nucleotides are TGTGCCAGCTCACGCCCGGACAGACTTCCCGAGCAGTACTTC.

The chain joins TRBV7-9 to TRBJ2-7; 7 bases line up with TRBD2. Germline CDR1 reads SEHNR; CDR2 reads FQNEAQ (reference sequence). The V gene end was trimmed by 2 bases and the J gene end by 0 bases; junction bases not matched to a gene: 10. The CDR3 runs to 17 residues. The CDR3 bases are TGTGCCAGCAGCTTACCGACCGGCGGGGGAGTCTCCTACGAGCAGTACTTC. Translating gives CASSLPTGGGVSYEQYF.

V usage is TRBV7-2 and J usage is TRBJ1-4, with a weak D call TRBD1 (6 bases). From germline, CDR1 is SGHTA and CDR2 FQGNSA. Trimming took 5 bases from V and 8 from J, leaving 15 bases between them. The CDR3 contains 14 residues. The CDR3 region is CASSPDSGDEKLFF. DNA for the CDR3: TGTGCCAGCAGCCCGGACAGTGGGGACGAAAAACTGTTTTTT. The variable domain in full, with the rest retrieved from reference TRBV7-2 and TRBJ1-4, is GAGVSQSPSNKVTEKGKDVELRCDPISGHTALYWYRQSLGQGLEFLIYFQGNSAPDKSGLPSDRFSAERTGGSVSTLTIQRTQQEDSAVYLCASSPDSGDEKLFFGSGTQLSVL.

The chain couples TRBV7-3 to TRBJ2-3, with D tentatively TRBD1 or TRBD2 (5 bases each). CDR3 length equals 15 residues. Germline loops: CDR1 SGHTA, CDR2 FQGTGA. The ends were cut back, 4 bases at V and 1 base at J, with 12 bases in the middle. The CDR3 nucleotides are TGTGCCAGCAGCTGGGGCGGGTTAGGCACAGATACGCAGTATTTT. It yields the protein CASSWGGLGTDTQYF.

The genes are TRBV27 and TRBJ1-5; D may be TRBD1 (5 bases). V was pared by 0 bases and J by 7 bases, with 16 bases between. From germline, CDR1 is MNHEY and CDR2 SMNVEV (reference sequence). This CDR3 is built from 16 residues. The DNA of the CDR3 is TGTGCCAGCAGTTTATCGGGGGTGGGAGGTCAACAGCCCCAGCATTTT. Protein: CASSLSGVGGQQPQHF.

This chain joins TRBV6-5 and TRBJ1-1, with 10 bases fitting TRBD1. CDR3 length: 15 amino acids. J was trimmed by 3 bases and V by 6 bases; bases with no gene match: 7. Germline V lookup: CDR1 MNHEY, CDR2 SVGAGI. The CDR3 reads CASRPTGGGDTEAFF. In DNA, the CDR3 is TGTGCCAGCAGACCGACAGGGGGCGGAGACACTGAAGCTTTCTTT.

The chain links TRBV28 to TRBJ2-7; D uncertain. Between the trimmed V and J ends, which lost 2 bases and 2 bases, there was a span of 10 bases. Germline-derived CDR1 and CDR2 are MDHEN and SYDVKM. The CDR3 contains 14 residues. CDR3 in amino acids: CASSLELGTYEQYF. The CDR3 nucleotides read TGTGCCAGCAGTTTAGAACTGGGAACCTACGAGCAGTACTTC. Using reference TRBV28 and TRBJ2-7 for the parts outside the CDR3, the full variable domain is DVKVTQSSRYLVKRTGEKVFLECVQDMDHENMFWYRQDPGLGLRLIYFSYDVKMKEKGDIPEGYSVSREKKERFSLILESASTNQTSMYLCASSLELGTYEQYFGPGTRLTVT.

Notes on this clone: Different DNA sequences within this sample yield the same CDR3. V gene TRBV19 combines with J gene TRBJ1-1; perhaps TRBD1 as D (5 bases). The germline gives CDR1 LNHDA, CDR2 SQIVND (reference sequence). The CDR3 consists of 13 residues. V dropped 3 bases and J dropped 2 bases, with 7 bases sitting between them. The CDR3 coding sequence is TGTGCCAGTAGTATTGGGGGAAACACTGAAGCTTTCTTT. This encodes CASSIGGNTEAFF.

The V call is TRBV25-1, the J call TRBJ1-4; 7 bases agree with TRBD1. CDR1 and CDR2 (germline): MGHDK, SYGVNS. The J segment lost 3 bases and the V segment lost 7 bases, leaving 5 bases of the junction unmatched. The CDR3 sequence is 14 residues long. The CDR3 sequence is CASTQTGPNEKLFF. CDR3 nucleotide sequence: TGTGCCAGCACCCAGACAGGGCCTAATGAAAAACTGTTTTTT.

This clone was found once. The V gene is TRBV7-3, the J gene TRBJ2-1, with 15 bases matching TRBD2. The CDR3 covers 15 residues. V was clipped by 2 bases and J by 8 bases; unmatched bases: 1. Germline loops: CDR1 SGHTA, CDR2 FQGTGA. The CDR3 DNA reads TGTGCCAGCAGCTTAGGACTAGCGGGAGGGTATGAGCAGTTCTTC. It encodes CASSLGLAGGYEQFF.

The CDR3 DNA reads TGTGCCAGCAGTGAAAAGGCGGGAGCCTACGAGCAGTACTTC. Translating it yields CASSEKAGAYEQYF. The V and J genes are TRBV25-1 and TRBJ2-7, with TRBD2 matching 7 bases. Germline CDR1 is MGHDK and CDR2 is SYGVNS. Losses at the gene ends were 2 bases for V and 2 bases for J; bases not matched to a gene: 3. The CDR3 is 14 amino acids.